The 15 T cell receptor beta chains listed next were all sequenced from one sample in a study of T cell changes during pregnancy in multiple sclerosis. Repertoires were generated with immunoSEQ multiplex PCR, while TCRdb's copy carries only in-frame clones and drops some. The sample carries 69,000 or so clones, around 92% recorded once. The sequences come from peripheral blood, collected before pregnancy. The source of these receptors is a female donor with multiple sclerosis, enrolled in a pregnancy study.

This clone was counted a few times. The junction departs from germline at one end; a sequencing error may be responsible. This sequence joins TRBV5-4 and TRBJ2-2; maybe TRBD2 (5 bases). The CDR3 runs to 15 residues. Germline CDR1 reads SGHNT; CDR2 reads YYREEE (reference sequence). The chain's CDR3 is CASSQYEGSTGELFF. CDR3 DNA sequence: TGCGCCAGCAGCCAATATGAGGGAAGCACCGGGGAGCTGTTTTTT.

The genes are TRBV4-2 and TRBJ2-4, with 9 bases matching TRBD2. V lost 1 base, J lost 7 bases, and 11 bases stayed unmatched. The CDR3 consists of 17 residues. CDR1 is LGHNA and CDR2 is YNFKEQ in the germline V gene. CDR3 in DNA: TGTGCCAGCAGCCAAGGAGCCGCGGGACTAGCTAGTAACATTCAGTACTTC. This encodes CASSQGAAGLASNIQYF.

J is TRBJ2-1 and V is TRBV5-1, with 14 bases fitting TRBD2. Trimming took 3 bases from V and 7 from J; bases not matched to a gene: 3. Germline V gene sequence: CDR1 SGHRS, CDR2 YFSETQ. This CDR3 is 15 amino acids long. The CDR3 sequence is CASSSGLAGDNEQFF. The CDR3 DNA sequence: TGCGCCAGCAGCTCGGGACTAGCGGGAGATAATGAGCAGTTCTTC.

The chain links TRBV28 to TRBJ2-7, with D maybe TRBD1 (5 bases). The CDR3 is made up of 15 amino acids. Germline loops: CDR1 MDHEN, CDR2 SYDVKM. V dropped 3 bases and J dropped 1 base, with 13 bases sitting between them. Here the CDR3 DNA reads TGTGCCAGCAGTTTGGGTAAGACAGCTTCCTACGAGCAGTACTTC. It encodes CASSLGKTASYEQYF.

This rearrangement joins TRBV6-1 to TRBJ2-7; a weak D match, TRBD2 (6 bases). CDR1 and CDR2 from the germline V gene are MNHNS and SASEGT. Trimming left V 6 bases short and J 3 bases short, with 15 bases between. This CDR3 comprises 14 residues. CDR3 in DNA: TGTGCCAGCAGCCTTAGCGGCCGGGACTACGAGCAGTACTTC. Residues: CASSLSGRDYEQYF.

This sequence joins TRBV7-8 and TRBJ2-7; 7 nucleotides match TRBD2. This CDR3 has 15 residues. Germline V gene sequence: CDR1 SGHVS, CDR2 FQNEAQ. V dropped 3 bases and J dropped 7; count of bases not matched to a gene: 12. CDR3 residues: CASSFLRGSPGEQYF. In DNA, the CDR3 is TGTGCCAGCAGCTTCCTTCGCGGGAGTCCTGGGGAGCAGTACTTC. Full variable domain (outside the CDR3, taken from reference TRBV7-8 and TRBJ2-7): GAGVSQSPRYKVAKRGQDVALRCDPISGHVSLFWYQQALGQGPEFLTYFQNEAQLDKSGLPSDRFFAERPEGSVSTLKIQRTQQEDSAVYLCASSFLRGSPGEQYFGPGTRLTVT.

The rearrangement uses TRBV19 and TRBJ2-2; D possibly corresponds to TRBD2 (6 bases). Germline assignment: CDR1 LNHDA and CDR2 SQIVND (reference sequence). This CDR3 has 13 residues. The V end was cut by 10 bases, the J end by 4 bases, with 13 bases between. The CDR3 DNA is TGTGCCACCACAACCGGGAGCACCGGGGAGCTGTTTTTT. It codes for CATTTGSTGELFF.

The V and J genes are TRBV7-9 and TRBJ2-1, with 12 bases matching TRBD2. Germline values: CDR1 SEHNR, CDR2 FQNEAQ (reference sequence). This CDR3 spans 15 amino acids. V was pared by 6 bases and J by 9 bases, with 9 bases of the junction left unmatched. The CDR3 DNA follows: TGTGCCAGCAGTTTGACTAGCGGGAGTTCAGTTGAGCAGTTCTTC. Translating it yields CASSLTSGSSVEQFF.

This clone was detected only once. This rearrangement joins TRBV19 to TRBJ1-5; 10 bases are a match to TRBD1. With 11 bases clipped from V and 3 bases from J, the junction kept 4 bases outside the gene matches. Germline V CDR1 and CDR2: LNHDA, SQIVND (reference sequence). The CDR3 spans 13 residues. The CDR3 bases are TGTGCCGCCGGACAGGGGGTCAATCAGCCCCAGCATTTT. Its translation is CAAGQGVNQPQHF.

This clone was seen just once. The CDR3 loop reads CATSRDRQPYEQYF. Here the CDR3 DNA reads TGTGCCACCAGCAGAGATAGACAACCCTACGAGCAGTACTTC. The gene calls are TRBV15 and TRBJ2-7; the D is unclear. Germline V gene lookup returns CDR1 LNHNV and CDR2 YYDKDF (reference sequence). Trimming shortened V by 0 bases and J by 2 bases, and 8 bases separated the two germline ends. The CDR3 has 14 amino acids.

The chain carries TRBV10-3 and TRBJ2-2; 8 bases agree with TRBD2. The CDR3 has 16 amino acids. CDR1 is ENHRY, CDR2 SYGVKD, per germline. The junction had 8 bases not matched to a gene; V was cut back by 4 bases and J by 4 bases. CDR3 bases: TGTGCCATCAGTGGCGGTCGGGAGGGCCCCACCGGGGAGCTGTTTTTT. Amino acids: CAISGGREGPTGELFF.

The CDR3 nucleotides read TGTGCCAGCAGCTTAGTACTAGGAGGGTGGGACACTGAAGCTTTCTTT. This translates into CASSLVLGGWDTEAFF. This chain connects TRBV7-2 to TRBJ1-1, with D unresolved. CDR3 length: 16 residues. From germline, CDR1 is SGHTA and CDR2 FQGNSA. Trimming pared 1 base from V and 3 bases from J, leaving 15 bases between.

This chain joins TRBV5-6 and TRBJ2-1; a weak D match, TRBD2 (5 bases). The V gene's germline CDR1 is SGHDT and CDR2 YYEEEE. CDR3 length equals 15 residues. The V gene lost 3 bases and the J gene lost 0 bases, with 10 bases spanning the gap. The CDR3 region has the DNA TGTGCCAGCAGCTGGAGGACTGTCTCCTACAATGAGCAGTTCTTC. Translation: CASSWRTVSYNEQFF.

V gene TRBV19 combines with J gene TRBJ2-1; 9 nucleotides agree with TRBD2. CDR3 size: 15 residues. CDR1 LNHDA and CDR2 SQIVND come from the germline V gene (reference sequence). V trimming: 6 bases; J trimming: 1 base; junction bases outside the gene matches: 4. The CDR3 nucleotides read TGTGCCAGTAGGCTTAGCGGGAGATCCTACAATGAGCAGTTCTTC. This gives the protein CASRLSGRSYNEQFF.

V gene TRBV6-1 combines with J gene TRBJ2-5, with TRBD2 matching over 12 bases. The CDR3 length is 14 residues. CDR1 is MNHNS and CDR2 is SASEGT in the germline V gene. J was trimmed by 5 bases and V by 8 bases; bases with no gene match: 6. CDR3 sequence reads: CASLAGGPRETQYF. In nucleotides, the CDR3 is TGTGCCAGCCTAGCGGGAGGGCCGCGGGAGACCCAGTACTTC.